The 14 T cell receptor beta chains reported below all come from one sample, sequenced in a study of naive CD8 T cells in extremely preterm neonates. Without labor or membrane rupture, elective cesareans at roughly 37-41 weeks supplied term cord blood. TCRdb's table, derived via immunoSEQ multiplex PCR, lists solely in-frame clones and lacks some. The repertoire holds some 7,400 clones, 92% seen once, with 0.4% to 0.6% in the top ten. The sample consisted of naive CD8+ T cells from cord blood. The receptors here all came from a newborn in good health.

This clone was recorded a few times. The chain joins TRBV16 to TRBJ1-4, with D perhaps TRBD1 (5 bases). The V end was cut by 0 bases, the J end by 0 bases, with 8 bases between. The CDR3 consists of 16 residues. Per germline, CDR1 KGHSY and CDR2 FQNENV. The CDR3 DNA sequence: TGTGCCAGCAGCCAATCGGACACAGCAACTAATGAAAAACTGTTTTTT. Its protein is CASSQSDTATNEKLFF.

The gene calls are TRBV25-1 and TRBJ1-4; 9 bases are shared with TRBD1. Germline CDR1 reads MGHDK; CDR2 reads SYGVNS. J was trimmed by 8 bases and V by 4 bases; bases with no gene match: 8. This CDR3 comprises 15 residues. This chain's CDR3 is CASSAHRGLFEKLFF. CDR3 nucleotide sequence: TGTGCCAGCAGTGCACACAGGGGGCTGTTCGAAAAACTGTTTTTT.

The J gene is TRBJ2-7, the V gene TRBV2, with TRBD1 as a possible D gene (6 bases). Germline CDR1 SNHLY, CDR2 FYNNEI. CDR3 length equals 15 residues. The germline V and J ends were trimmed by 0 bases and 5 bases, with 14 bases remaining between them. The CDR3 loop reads CASSEALHRVHEQYF. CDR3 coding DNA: TGTGCCAGCAGTGAAGCGCTACACAGGGTCCACGAGCAGTACTTC.

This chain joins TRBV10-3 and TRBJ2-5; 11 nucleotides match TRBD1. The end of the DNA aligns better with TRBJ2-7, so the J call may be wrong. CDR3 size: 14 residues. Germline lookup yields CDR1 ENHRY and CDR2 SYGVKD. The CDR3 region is CAIREGTGGYEQYF. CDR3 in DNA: TGTGCCATCAGGGAAGGGACAGGGGGCTACGAGCAGTACTTC.

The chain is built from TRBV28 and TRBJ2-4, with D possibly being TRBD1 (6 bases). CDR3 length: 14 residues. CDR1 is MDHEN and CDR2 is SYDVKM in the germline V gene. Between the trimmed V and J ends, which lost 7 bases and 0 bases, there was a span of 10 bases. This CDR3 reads CASTLQGAKNIQYF. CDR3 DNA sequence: TGTGCCAGCACCCTACAGGGAGCCAAAAACATTCAGTACTTC.

CDR3 bases: TGTGCCAGTAGTATAGCCAGCGGGGTGAATGAGCAGTTCTTC. This codes for CASSIASGVNEQFF. This chain uses TRBV19 with TRBJ2-1, with TRBD2 matching over 7 bases. The junction had 4 bases not matched to a gene; V was cut back by 1 base and J by 7 bases. CDR3 length equals 14 residues. Germline CDR1 reads LNHDA; CDR2 reads SQIVND (reference sequence).

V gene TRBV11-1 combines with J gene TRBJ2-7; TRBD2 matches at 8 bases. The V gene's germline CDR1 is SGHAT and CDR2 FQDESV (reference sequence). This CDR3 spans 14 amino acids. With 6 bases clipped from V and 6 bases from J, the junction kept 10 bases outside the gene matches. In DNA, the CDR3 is TGTGCCAGCAGTCGGGCGGGAGGACGGGGCGAGCAGTACTTC. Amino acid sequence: CASSRAGGRGEQYF.

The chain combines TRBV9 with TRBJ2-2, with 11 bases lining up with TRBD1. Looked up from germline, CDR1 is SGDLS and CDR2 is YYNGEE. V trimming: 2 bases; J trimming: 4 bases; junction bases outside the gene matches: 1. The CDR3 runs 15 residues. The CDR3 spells CASSVGTGGTGELFF. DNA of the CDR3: TGTGCCAGCAGCGTTGGGACAGGGGGCACCGGGGAGCTGTTTTTT.

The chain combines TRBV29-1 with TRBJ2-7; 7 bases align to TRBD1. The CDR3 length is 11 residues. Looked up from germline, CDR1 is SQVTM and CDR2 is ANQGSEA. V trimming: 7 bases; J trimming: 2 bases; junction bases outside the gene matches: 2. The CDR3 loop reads CSGGTAYEQYF. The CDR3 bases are TGCAGCGGGGGGACAGCCTACGAGCAGTACTTC.

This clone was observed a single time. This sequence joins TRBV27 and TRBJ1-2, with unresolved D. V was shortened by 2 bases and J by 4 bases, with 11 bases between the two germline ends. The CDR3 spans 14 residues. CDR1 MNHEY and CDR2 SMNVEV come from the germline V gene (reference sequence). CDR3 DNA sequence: TGTGCCAGCAGTTTAGCTGGGTCGGGCTATGGCTACACCTTC. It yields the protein CASSLAGSGYGYTF.

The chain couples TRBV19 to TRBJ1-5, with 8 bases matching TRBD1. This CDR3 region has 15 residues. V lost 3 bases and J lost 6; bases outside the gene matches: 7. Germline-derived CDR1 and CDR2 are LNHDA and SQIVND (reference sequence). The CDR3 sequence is CASSMVRGLGQPQHF. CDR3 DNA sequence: TGTGCCAGTAGTATGGTCAGGGGGCTCGGTCAGCCCCAGCATTTT.

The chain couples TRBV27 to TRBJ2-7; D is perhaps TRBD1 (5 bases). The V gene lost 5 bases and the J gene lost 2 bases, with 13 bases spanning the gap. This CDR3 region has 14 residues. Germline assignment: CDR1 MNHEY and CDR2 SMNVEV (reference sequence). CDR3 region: CASSPRAVAYEQYF. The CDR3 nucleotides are TGTGCCAGCAGTCCCAGGGCAGTTGCCTACGAGCAGTACTTC.

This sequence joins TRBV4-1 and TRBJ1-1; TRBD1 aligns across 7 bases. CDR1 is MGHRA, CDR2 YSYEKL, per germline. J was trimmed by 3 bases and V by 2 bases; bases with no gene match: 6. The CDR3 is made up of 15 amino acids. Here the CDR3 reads CASSQFPGQYTEAFF. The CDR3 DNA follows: TGCGCCAGCAGCCAATTCCCGGGACAGTACACTGAAGCTTTCTTT.

CDR3 protein: CARRSDVANEQFF. CDR3 DNA sequence: TGTGCCAGGAGGAGTGACGTTGCCAATGAGCAGTTCTTC. This sequence joins TRBV28 and TRBJ2-1; D is uncertain. The V end was cut by 9 bases, the J end by 6 bases, with 15 bases between. The CDR3 is 13 residues long. Germline lookup yields CDR1 MDHEN and CDR2 SYDVKM.